This T cell receptor (beta chain) was obtained from a study of OX40 agonist ivuxolimab in advanced cancers. Profiling relied on immunoSEQ multiplex PCR, and the TCRdb table lists in-frame clones only, not all of them. The sample records around 65,000 clones, just over 90% being singletons. Germline V lookup: CDR1 ENHRY, CDR2 SYGVKD. There are 12 residues in the CDR3. V was clipped by 8 bases and J by 5 bases, with 10 bases between them. The origin of this receptor is an adult with an advanced solid tumor such as melanoma, head and neck, liver or kidney cancer. V gene TRBV10-3 combines with J gene TRBJ2-1; no definite D call. Sequenced material: CD4+ or CD8+ T cells sorted from blood, taken in a trial of the OX40 agonist ivuxolimab. The CDR3 here is CAIASKDNEQFF. The CDR3 DNA follows: TGTGCCATCGCCTCTAAGGACAATGAGCAGTTCTTC.